This T cell receptor beta chain was sequenced during a study of T cell responses to AZD1222 COVID-19 vaccine. TCRdb keeps only in-frame clones here, not all; method: immunoSEQ multiplex PCR. This sample has 110,000 to 150,000 clones; 80% to 95% occur once, and the top ten carry more than 0.85%. Notes on this clone: Its antigen is currently unknown.

Study-wide results and caveats: After the peak T cell response, and only then, were repertoires sampled. White British ancestry dominated among donors, who included more females, and clonal diversity was possibly underestimated. Across spike, vaccine-associated CD4 TCRs were found, dominant at 160-218 and 743-854. Spike-specific TCR breadth and depth grew following two AZD1222 doses.

Germline CDR1 reads SGHRS; CDR2 reads YFSETQ. The length of the CDR3 is 14 residues. Trimming at V came to 4 bases and at J to 11 bases, leaving 5 bases not matched to a gene. The J gene is TRBJ2-1, the V gene TRBV5-1; 14 positions agree with TRBD2. This TCR derives from an adult in good health. Material: peripheral blood, obtained on day 0 of MenACWY control vaccination. The CDR3 loop reads CASSGTSGGAKQFF. Here the CDR3 DNA reads TGCGCCAGCAGCGGGACTAGCGGGGGAGCTAAGCAGTTCTTC.